This TCR beta chain appears in the sequencing data of a study of blood T cell repertoires in COVID-19. Overall study context: From T cells, B-cell-depleted T cells, or PBMCs came the material, which was cDNA or gDNA.

The authors' processing: Counts of nucleated cells, estimated from reference gene primer amplification, were obtained. The assay was immunoSEQ multiplex PCR, and TCRdb's table has in-frame clones only and misses some. The V and J calls and clone size are taken from that table; D and trimming were inferred from the DNA. The table records 150,000 to 200,000 clones, roughly four fifths of them present only once. This clone was seen a few times. CDR1 SNHLY and CDR2 FYNNEI come from the germline V gene. CDR3 length: 15 amino acids. V shed 7 bases and J 4 bases; nucleotides not matched to a gene: 8. What was sequenced was peripheral blood. This TCR was recovered from a woman in her sixties or seventies with COVID-19, enrolled during active disease. V is TRBV2 and J is TRBJ1-5; the match to TRBD1 covers 9 bases. The CDR3 nucleotides read TGTGCCAGCAACGAGGGACAGGGCTTTAATCAGCCCCAGCATTTT. Protein: CASNEGQGFNQPQHF.